Following are 13 T cell receptor beta chains from one sample sequenced in a study of cytomegalovirus exposure and HLA in healthy donors. The study ran its PCR with 60 Vbeta and 13 Jbeta primers. Sequencing used immunoSEQ multiplex PCR; TCRdb keeps in-frame clones, though not all of them. This sample yields about 180,000 clones, of which over 80% are seen a single time; 1.5% to 1.7% belongs to the top ten. Sequences were obtained from PBMCs. These receptors all come from a man aged 40-49 years in good health and CMV-seronegative.

The V gene is TRBV5-8, the J gene TRBJ1-1, with 11 bases identical to TRBD1. The V and J ends lost 5 bases and 1 base, in that order; junction bases with no gene match: 7. This CDR3 has 16 residues. Germline lookup yields CDR1 SGHTS and CDR2 YDEGEE. The CDR3 DNA is TGTGCCAGCAGGATATACGGGACAGGGGGGAACACTGAAGCTTTCTTT. Translation gives CASRIYGTGGNTEAFF. Using reference TRBV5-8 and TRBJ1-1 for the parts outside the CDR3, the full variable domain is EAGVTQSPTHLIKTRGQQATLRCSPISGHTSVYWYQQALGLGLQFLLWYDEGEERNRGNFPPRFSGRQFPNYSSELNVNALELEDSALYLCASRIYGTGGNTEAFFGQGTRLTVV.

The V and J genes are TRBV5-6 and TRBJ2-5; TRBD1 matches 7 bases. CDR1 is SGHDT and CDR2 is YYEEEE in the germline V gene. CDR3 length: 12 amino acids. The V and J ends lost 4 bases and 9 bases, in that order; junction bases with no gene match: 6. The CDR3 bases are TGTGCCAGCAGCCTACAGGGGTTCGCCCAGTACTTC. It translates to CASSLQGFAQYF. The variable domain in full, with the rest retrieved from reference TRBV5-6 and TRBJ2-5, is DAGVTQSPTHLIKTRGQQVTLRCSPKSGHDTVSWYQQALGQGPQFIFQYYEEEERQRGNFPDRFSGHQFPNYSSELNVNALLLGDSALYLCASSLQGFAQYFGPGTRLLVL.

This clone was observed once. The chain recombines TRBV18 with TRBJ1-3; a possible D gene is TRBD1 (6 bases). Germline values: CDR1 KGHSH, CDR2 LQKENI. Deletions cut 3 bases from V and 0 bases from J, with 12 bases between. This CDR3 contains 16 residues. CDR3: CASSPGDKSSGNTIYF. CDR3 nucleotides: TGTGCCAGCTCACCCGGGGACAAGAGCTCTGGAAACACCATATATTTT. Drawing the rest from reference TRBV18 and TRBJ1-3, the complete variable domain is NAGVMQNPRHLVRRRGQEARLRCSPMKGHSHVYWYRQLPEEGLKFMVYLQKENIIDESGMPKERFSAEFPKEGPSILRIQQVVRGDSAAYFCASSPGDKSSGNTIYFGEGSWLTVV.

This sequence joins TRBV7-2 and TRBJ2-1, with 12 bases matching TRBD2. Germline CDR1 and CDR2: SGHTA and FQGNSA. CDR3 length: 16 amino acids. V was clipped by 0 bases and J by 10 bases; unmatched bases: 7. The CDR3 bases are TGTGCCAGCAGCTTAGCCCTAGCGGGAGGGTTAAACGAGCAGTTCTTC. This gives the protein CASSLALAGGLNEQFF.

This clone was recorded a few times. The chain uses TRBV19 and TRBJ2-7; TRBD1 might be the D (7 bases). The CDR3 has 15 amino acids. The V end lost 5 bases, the J end lost 7 bases, and 21 bases lay between the germline ends. The germline V gene encodes CDR1 LNHDA and CDR2 SQIVND (reference sequence). CDR3 bases: TGTGCCAGTAGTGGAGGGGGCCGCTTTTTGTGGGAGCAGTACTTC. It translates to CASSGGGRFLWEQYF.

The rearrangement joins TRBV6-5 to TRBJ2-7; TRBD2 matches 11 bases. The V segment lost 5 bases and the J segment 3 bases; nucleotides outside the gene matches: 0. In germline, CDR1 is MNHEY, CDR2 SVGAGI. CDR3 size: 13 residues. CDR3 bases: TGTGCCAGCAGTGGGACTAGCGGCTACGAGCAGTACTTC. As protein: CASSGTSGYEQYF.

The chain uses TRBV7-2 and TRBJ1-6, with D possibly TRBD1 on 5 matching bases. Germline CDR1 SGHTA, CDR2 FQGNSA. The V and J ends lost 5 bases and 10 bases respectively, with 18 bases between them. This CDR3 has 15 residues. For the CDR3, the DNA is TGTGCCAGCAGCAAACCCCCAGGGATGGGATCACCCCTCCACTTT. Protein sequence: CASSKPPGMGSPLHF.

The CDR3 DNA reads as TGTGCCAGCAGCATCACGGCGGATTATGGCTACACCTTC. Its protein is CASSITADYGYTF. This chain links TRBV11-3 with TRBJ1-2; D remains ambiguous. The CDR3 extends over 13 amino acids. Germline V gives CDR1 SGHNT, CDR2 YENEEA. The V end was cut by 5 bases, the J end by 5 bases, with 12 bases between. The whole variable domain, remainder taken from reference TRBV11-3 and TRBJ1-2, is EAGVVQSPRYKIIEKKQPVAFWCNPISGHNTLYWYLQNLGQGPELLIRYENEEAVDDSQLPKDRFSAERLKGVDSTLKIQPAELGDSAVYLCASSITADYGYTFGSGTRLTVV.

The rearrangement uses TRBV29-1 and TRBJ1-4; D gene uncertain. The CDR3 has 11 amino acids. Germline CDR1 and CDR2: SQVTM and ANQGSEA. V was cut by 6 bases and J by 8 bases, with 10 bases left in between. Here the CDR3 DNA reads TGCAGCGTGGGAGAGGGCGAAAAACTGTTTTTT. The encoded protein is CSVGEGEKLFF.

CDR3 sequence (DNA): TGTGCCAGTGACAATCCGGGAGCTGGAGATACGCAGTATTTT. Translation: CASDNPGAGDTQYF. This chain uses TRBV19 with TRBJ2-3, with a tentative D call TRBD2 (6 bases). This CDR3 has 14 amino acids. Germline V lookup: CDR1 LNHDA, CDR2 SQIVND (reference sequence). Trimming pared 8 bases from V and 5 bases from J, leaving 17 bases between. Variable domain in full (rest from reference TRBV19 and TRBJ2-3): DGGITQSPKYLFRKEGQNVTLSCEQNLNHDAMYWYRQDPGQGLRLIYYSQIVNDFQKGDIAEGYSVSREKKESFPLTVTSAQKNPTAFYLCASDNPGAGDTQYFGPGTRLTVL.

Notes on this clone: This sample includes further DNA sequences coding for the same CDR3. The chain is built from TRBV6-5 and TRBJ1-5; possibly TRBD1 for D (6 bases). Germline CDR1 and CDR2: MNHEY and SVGAGI. With 4 bases removed from V and 2 bases from J, the gap between germline ends came to 12 bases. The CDR3 is 15 residues long. CDR3: CASSSQGSGNQPQHF. The CDR3 bases are TGTGCCAGCAGTTCACAGGGTTCGGGCAATCAGCCCCAGCATTTT.

The count of this clone is one. The rearrangement uses TRBV7-3 and TRBJ1-1, with 9 bases identical to TRBD1. This CDR3 is built from 13 residues. After removal of 3 bases from V and 11 bases from J, the junction contained 7 bases not matched to a gene. Germline assignment: CDR1 SGHTA and CDR2 FQGTGA. For the CDR3, the DNA is TGTGCCAGCAGCTTCGGACAGGGGTTCGGGGCTTTCTTT. Translation: CASSFGQGFGAFF.

The rearrangement uses TRBV7-2 and TRBJ1-2; the D is unclear. Germline-derived CDR1 and CDR2 are SGHTA and FQGNSA. V lost 5 bases, J lost 2 bases, and 12 bases lay in between. This CDR3 has 14 amino acids. CDR3 region: CASSGSPPNYGYTF. The CDR3 DNA reads as TGTGCCAGCAGCGGCAGTCCCCCCAACTATGGCTACACCTTC.